This T cell receptor (beta chain) was obtained from a study of blood T cell repertoires in COVID-19. Clones were sequenced by immunoSEQ multiplex PCR, and TCRdb holds only the in-frame ones, with some missing. Of 200,000 to 250,000 clones listed, around 86% are singletons. Sequencing was carried out using peripheral blood. The receptor was isolated from a woman older than 75 with COVID-19, enrolled during active disease.

The CDR3, as DNA: TGCGCCAGCAGCTTGTCAGGCCCAGAGACCCAGTACTTC. Translating it yields CASSLSGPETQYF. The chain is built from TRBV5-1 and TRBJ2-5; D not certain. This CDR3 is built from 13 residues. Trimming left V 1 base short and J 4 bases short, with 8 bases between. Germline CDR1 reads SGHRS; CDR2 reads YFSETQ.